This entry concerns a single T cell receptor (beta chain). These data are taken from a study of T cell changes during pregnancy in multiple sclerosis. The assay was immunoSEQ multiplex PCR, and TCRdb's table has in-frame clones only and misses some. The table has about 76,000 clones, 92% seen once. Trimming stripped 6 bases from V and 5 bases from J, with 16 bases between. The germline V gene encodes CDR1 SEHNR and CDR2 FQNEAQ (reference sequence). This CDR3 has 15 amino acids. The genes are TRBV7-9 and TRBJ1-4, with TRBD1 as a possible D gene (5 bases). The sample was peripheral blood, taken in the first trimester of pregnancy. This TCR was recovered from a female donor in good health, enrolled as a control in a pregnancy study. Here the CDR3 reads CASSDLGRGNEKLFF. The CDR3 bases are TGTGCCAGCAGTGATCTGGGGCGGGGGAATGAAAAACTGTTTTTT.